Below are 15 T cell receptor beta chains sequenced from a single sample in a study of blood T cell repertoires in COVID-19. Assay: immunoSEQ multiplex PCR; the TCRdb copy retains only in-frame clones and omits some. Of about 76,000 clones in the sample, roughly 80% are singletons; the top ten hold 27%. Source material: peripheral blood. All receptors derive from a human donor in a cohort sampled during active COVID-19.

The rearrangement links TRBV5-1 to TRBJ2-5, with D tentatively TRBD1 (5 bases). There are 14 residues in the CDR3. CDR1 is SGHRS and CDR2 is YFSETQ in the germline V gene. V was pared by 1 base and J by 4 bases, with 11 bases between. Here the CDR3 reads CASSLQGYGETQYF. Here the CDR3 DNA reads TGCGCCAGCAGCTTGCAGGGTTATGGAGAGACCCAGTACTTC.

This clone is a singleton in its sample. J is TRBJ2-7 and V is TRBV10-1; perhaps TRBD2 as D (5 bases). This CDR3 has 15 residues. Trimming took off 3 bases at V and 4 bases at J, with 16 bases between the two ends. Germline V gives CDR1 WNHNN, CDR2 SYGVQD (reference sequence). CDR3 DNA: TGCGCCAGCAGTGATTCACGAGGGAACCGATACGAGCAGTACTTC. Protein product: CASSDSRGNRYEQYF.

The V call is TRBV10-3, the J call TRBJ2-5; 11 bases fit TRBD1. CDR3 length: 15 amino acids. J was trimmed by 1 base and V by 6 bases; bases with no gene match: 4. Per the germline V gene, CDR1 is ENHRY and CDR2 is SYGVKD. In nucleotides, the CDR3 is TGTGCCATCAGCCATGGACAGGGGGCCCAAGAGACCCAGTACTTC. It translates to CAISHGQGAQETQYF.

The chain carries TRBV18 and TRBJ2-2; TRBD1 matches at 11 bases. The CDR3 runs 16 residues. The ends lost 6 bases at V and 5 bases at J; junction bases unmatched: 8. Germline V gene lookup returns CDR1 KGHSH and CDR2 LQKENI. The chain's CDR3 is CASSPRTGGLTGELFF. The CDR3 DNA reads TGTGCCAGCTCCCCCCGGACAGGGGGCCTAACCGGGGAGCTGTTTTTT.

The gene calls are TRBV2 and TRBJ2-1, with D tentatively TRBD1 (6 bases). This CDR3 is built from 13 residues. Germline V gene sequence: CDR1 SNHLY, CDR2 FYNNEI. Between the trimmed V and J ends, which lost 4 bases and 7 bases, there was a span of 11 bases. CDR3 sequence reads: CASSVQGWNEQFF. The CDR3 DNA sequence: TGTGCCAGCAGTGTACAGGGATGGAATGAGCAGTTCTTC.

The chain recombines TRBV4-2 with TRBJ1-6; D unresolved. There are 16 residues in the CDR3. From germline, CDR1 is LGHNA and CDR2 YNFKEQ. The V and J ends lost 3 bases and 7 bases respectively, with 16 bases between them. The CDR3 bases are TGTGCCAGCAGCCACCCCTCCCGACGGAGGAATTCACCCCTCCACTTT. It yields the protein CASSHPSRRRNSPLHF.

V and J are TRBV19 and TRBJ2-1, with TRBD2 matching over 11 bases. CDR1 LNHDA and CDR2 SQIVND come from the germline V gene (reference sequence). The CDR3 loop spans 15 amino acids. After removal of 5 bases from V and 4 bases from J, the junction contained 4 bases not matched to a gene. In DNA, the CDR3 is TGTGCCAGTAGTGGGACTAGCGGTGAATACAATGAGCAGTTCTTC. It translates to CASSGTSGEYNEQFF.

DNA of the CDR3: TGTGCCAGTAGTATAGCACTTGCGACTAGCTCCTACAATGAGCAGTTCTTC. Protein product: CASSIALATSSYNEQFF. The V call is TRBV19, the J call TRBJ2-1; D is possibly TRBD2 (6 bases). V was trimmed by 1 base and J by 0 bases, leaving 13 bases between them. The CDR3 is made up of 17 amino acids. From germline, CDR1 is LNHDA and CDR2 SQIVND (reference sequence).

This CDR3 is CASSLGRTGAGELFF. The CDR3 nucleotides read TGCGCCAGCAGCTTGGGGAGGACAGGGGCCGGGGAGCTGTTTTTT. The rearrangement links TRBV5-1 to TRBJ2-2, with 9 bases identical to TRBD1. J lost 6 bases, V lost 0 bases, and 3 bases had no gene match. Germline CDR1 SGHRS, CDR2 YFSETQ. There are 15 residues in the CDR3.

The J gene is TRBJ1-2, the V gene TRBV6-5; 8 positions match TRBD1. Per germline, CDR1 MNHEY and CDR2 SVGAGI. This CDR3 contains 13 residues. After removal of 6 bases from V and 8 bases from J, the junction contained 8 bases not matched to a gene. CDR3 in DNA: TGTGCCAGCAGGGGGCAGGGGGCAGAAGGCTACACCTTC. Its translation: CASRGQGAEGYTF.

The rearrangement uses TRBV11-2 and TRBJ1-1; D perhaps matches TRBD1 (6 bases). Germline lookup yields CDR1 SGHAT and CDR2 FQNNGV. The CDR3 loop spans 13 amino acids. Trimming took 8 bases from V and 0 from J, leaving 10 bases between them. This CDR3 is CASGGQMNTEAFF. In nucleotides, the CDR3 is TGTGCCAGCGGCGGACAGATGAACACTGAAGCTTTCTTT.

This chain connects TRBV5-6 to TRBJ2-5, with a possible D match to TRBD2 (6 bases). This CDR3 contains 16 residues. V dropped 0 bases and J dropped 4 bases, with 16 bases sitting between them. Germline CDR1 is SGHDT and CDR2 is YYEEEE. The CDR3 is CASSLVSGMRGETQYF. CDR3 DNA sequence: TGTGCCAGCAGCTTGGTGTCCGGGATGCGGGGAGAGACCCAGTACTTC.

V and J are TRBV2 and TRBJ1-1, with unresolved D. CDR1 is SNHLY, CDR2 FYNNEI, per germline. Trimming stripped 5 bases from V and 9 bases from J, with 22 bases between. There are 15 residues in the CDR3. CDR3 sequence reads: CASSSVGAGIRKAFF. The CDR3 DNA sequence: TGTGCCAGCAGTTCAGTGGGTGCGGGCATTCGCAAAGCTTTCTTT.

J is TRBJ2-1 and V is TRBV20-1; no definite D call. The ends were cut back, 6 bases at V and 10 bases at J, with 16 bases in the middle. The CDR3 sequence is 12 residues long. Germline CDR1 and CDR2: DFQATT and SNEGSKA (reference sequence). CDR3 bases: TGCAGTGCGAGTTCGACACAAGGCGAGCAGTTCTTC. Its translation is CSASSTQGEQFF.

The CDR3 DNA sequence: TGTGCTAGTGGTTGGGGGACAGGGGCGTCCAGCGAGCAGTACTTC. This encodes CASGWGTGASSEQYF. The chain is built from TRBV12-5 and TRBJ2-7, with 10 bases fitting TRBD1. Unmatched junction bases numbered 9, after V lost 4 bases and J lost 6 bases. Germline V gives CDR1 LGHNT, CDR2 FRNRAP. The CDR3 length is 15 residues.